The 7 T cell receptor beta chains below were found in one sample sequenced in a study of response to subunit inactivated influenza vaccine. MiXCR, run by TCRdb on the RT-PCR reads, gives a single entry per CDR3 protein. The table records about 580,000 distinct CDR3 sequences, approximately 14% of them present only once. Sequenced material: PBMCs from blood, taken roughly 13 days after vaccination. These receptors were taken from a man aged 50 to 60 who received an inactivated influenza vaccine.

The chain has TRBV10-1 and TRBJ2-7; D may be TRBD1 (5 bases). The CDR3 length is 16 residues. V lost 8 bases and J lost 3, with 23 bases in between. Germline-derived CDR1 and CDR2 are WNHNN and SYGVQD (reference sequence). The CDR3 protein is CASGADGSKSNYEQYF. CDR3 DNA sequence: TGCGCCAGCGGGGCGGATGGGTCGAAGAGCAACTACGAGCAGTACTTC.

The chain links TRBV5-1 to TRBJ2-2, with TRBD1 identical over 7 bases. This CDR3 is 16 amino acids long. Trimming at V came to 2 bases and at J to 5 bases, leaving 9 bases not matched to a gene. Germline lookup yields CDR1 SGHRS and CDR2 YFSETQ. CDR3 amino acids: CASSFTARQGTGELFF. CDR3 sequence (DNA): TGCGCCAGCAGCTTCACCGCCCGACAGGGTACCGGGGAGCTGTTTTTT.

This chain connects TRBV12-3 or TRBV12-4 to TRBJ1-1; perhaps TRBD1 as D (6 bases). The CDR3 runs to 11 residues. V dropped 6 bases and J dropped 11 bases, with 13 bases sitting between them. The CDR3 nucleotides are TGTGCCAGCAGCTGGGACATGCAGGCTTTCTTT. Translating gives CASSWDMQAFF.

This clonotype was counted between two and nine times. The V gene is TRBV3-1, the J gene TRBJ2-2; the D is unclear. The CDR3 runs 16 residues. Deletions cut 0 bases from V and 2 bases from J, with 10 bases between. The V gene's germline CDR1 is LGHDT and CDR2 YNNKEL (reference sequence). The CDR3 loop reads CASSQEGRVNTGELFF. The CDR3 DNA follows: TGTGCCAGCAGCCAAGAAGGACGGGTAAACACCGGGGAGCTGTTTTTT.

A single count supports this clonotype. The CDR3 loop reads CASSPRGGVFSDTQYF. CDR3 in DNA: TGTGCCAGCAGCCCCCGCGGGGGGGTCTTTTCAGATACGCAGTATTTT. The chain links TRBV7-8 to TRBJ2-3; 9 bases agree with TRBD2. The CDR3 length is 16 residues. Trimming removed 5 bases from V and 4 bases from J; junction bases left unmatched: 10. The V gene's germline CDR1 is SGHVS and CDR2 FQNEAQ. Full variable domain (rest looked up from reference TRBV7-8 and TRBJ2-3): GAGVSQSPRYKVAKRGQDVALRCDPISGHVSLFWYQQALGQGPEFLTYFQNEAQLDKSGLPSDRFFAERPEGSVSTLKIQRTQQEDSAVYLCASSPRGGVFSDTQYFGPGTRLTVL.

The chain carries TRBV5-1 and TRBJ2-1, with D possibly being TRBD1 (6 bases). Germline V gene lookup returns CDR1 SGHRS and CDR2 YFSETQ. Deletions cut 5 bases from V and 8 bases from J, with 14 bases between. CDR3 length: 13 amino acids. CDR3 loop: CASSTGTSHEQFF. For the CDR3, the DNA is TGCGCCAGCAGTACCGGGACATCTCATGAGCAGTTCTTC. The full variable domain, its missing parts supplied by reference TRBV5-1 and TRBJ2-1, is KAGVTQTPRYLIKTRGQQVTLSCSPISGHRSVSWYQQTPGQGLQFLFEYFSETQRNKGNFPGRFSGRQFSNSRSEMNVSTLELGDSALYLCASSTGTSHEQFFGPGTRLTVL.

V and J are TRBV11-2 and TRBJ2-7, with 16 bases lining up with TRBD2. The CDR3 runs 19 residues. The J segment lost 3 bases and the V segment lost 5 bases, leaving 13 bases of the junction unmatched. The V gene's germline CDR1 is SGHAT and CDR2 FQNNGV. For the CDR3, the DNA is TGTGCCAGCAGCGCCGGGACTAGCGGGAGGGGAGCCGTTCACTACGAGCAGTACTTC. This sequence encodes CASSAGTSGRGAVHYEQYF.